The clone carrying this TCR beta chain was detected a few times. As yet, its antigen is unknown. This sample is part of a study of cytomegalovirus exposure and HLA in healthy donors. General study results and limits: Upon later analysis, HLA-associated TCR beta chains proved more clonally expanded than other, equally common chains. An Asian-associated ancestry cluster reportedly showed fewer N-insertions than the roughly 670-donor mean in a later analysis. 87-base-pair reads could not separate some V segments, including TRBV6-2 and TRBV6-3.

The PCR had 60 Vbeta and 13 Jbeta primers. Only in-frame clones appear in the TCRdb table, and some are missing; sequencing was by immunoSEQ multiplex PCR. The data hold about 83,000 clones, with roughly 75% observed a single time. V shed 5 bases and J shed 1 base, with 11 bases lying between them. The CDR3 contains 14 residues. Per the germline V gene, CDR1 is SEHNR and CDR2 is FQNEAQ (reference sequence). V usage is TRBV7-9 and J usage is TRBJ1-1; no clear D. Sequencing was done on a sample of PBMCs. The receptor was isolated from a man aged 55 to 70 in good health and CMV-seronegative. The CDR3 bases are TGTGCCAGCAGCCTATCTGGAGCGAACACTGAAGCTTTCTTT. As protein: CASSLSGANTEAFF.